This T cell receptor beta chain was captured in a study of blood T cell repertoires in COVID-19. CDR3 length equals 15 residues. Trimming cost V 0 bases and J 4 bases, with 13 bases left between them. Germline V gene sequence: CDR1 SGDLS, CDR2 YYNGEE. Produced via immunoSEQ multiplex PCR; TCRdb's table is partial and in-frame only. The repertoire consists of about 240,000 clones, with around 88% occurring once and the leading ten covering under 5%. The source material was PBMCs or T cells enriched from blood (not recorded which). The receptor was isolated from a woman younger than 45 who had recovered from COVID-19. The chain combines TRBV9 with TRBJ2-5; possible D gene TRBD2, 5 bases. CDR3 region: CASSVGGRGGETQYF. For the CDR3, the DNA is TGTGCCAGCAGCGTAGGTGGGAGAGGCGGAGAGACCCAGTACTTC.